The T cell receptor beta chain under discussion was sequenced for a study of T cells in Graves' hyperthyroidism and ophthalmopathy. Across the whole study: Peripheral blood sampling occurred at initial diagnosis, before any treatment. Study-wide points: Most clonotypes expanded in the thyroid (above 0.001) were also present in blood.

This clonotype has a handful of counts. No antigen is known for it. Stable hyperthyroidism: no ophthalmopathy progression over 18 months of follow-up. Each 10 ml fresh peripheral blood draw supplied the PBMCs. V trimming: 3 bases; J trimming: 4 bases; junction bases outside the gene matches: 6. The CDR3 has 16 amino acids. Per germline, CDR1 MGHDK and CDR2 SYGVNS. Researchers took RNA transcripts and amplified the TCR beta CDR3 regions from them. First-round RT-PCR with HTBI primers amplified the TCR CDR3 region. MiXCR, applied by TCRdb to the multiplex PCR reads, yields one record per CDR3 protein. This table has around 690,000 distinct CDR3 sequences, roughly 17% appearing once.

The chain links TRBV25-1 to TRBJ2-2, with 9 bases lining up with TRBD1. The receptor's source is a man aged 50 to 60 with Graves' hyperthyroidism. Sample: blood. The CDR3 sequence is CASSDRTGAATGELFF. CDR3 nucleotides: TGTGCCAGCAGTGATCGGACAGGGGCGGCCACCGGGGAGCTGTTTTTT.